The 9 T cell receptor beta chains presented below share a single source sample, sequenced in a study of beta chain features in type 1 diabetes. Study observations and caveats: TCRB CDR3s from Type 1 diabetes patients were moderately but significantly shorter in all four CD4+ subsets.

The authors reverse transcribed all of the isolated RNA, so sequencing captured expressed TCRB transcripts. Data came from immunoSEQ multiplex PCR; TCRdb stores just in-frame clones and leaves some out. The table records about 150,000 clones, roughly 8% of them present only once. No antigen has been identified for these receptors. Sequenced: central memory CD4+ T cells from blood. The receptors here all came from a man aged 18 to 30 with type 1 diabetes.

The chain joins TRBV4-2 to TRBJ2-1; D remains ambiguous. The CDR3 is 14 amino acids. Germline V gene sequence: CDR1 LGHNA, CDR2 YNFKEQ. The germline V and J ends were trimmed by 0 bases and 6 bases, with 9 bases remaining between them. The CDR3 DNA sequence: TGTGCCAGCAGCCAAGATTCAATCGGCAATGAGCAGTTCTTC. This translates into CASSQDSIGNEQFF.

Notes on this clone: Germline is not matched at one junction end, which may reflect a read error. This rearrangement joins TRBV7-2 to TRBJ2-3; TRBD2 agrees at 7 bases. Germline V lookup: CDR1 SGHTA, CDR2 FQGNSA. The CDR3 contains 17 residues. This chain's CDR3 is CASSRSRWRGSTDTQYF. CDR3 DNA: TGCGCCAGCAGCCGCTCCAGATGGCGGGGGAGCACAGATACGCAGTATTTT.

The rearrangement uses TRBV18 and TRBJ1-4; tentative D call: TRBD1 (6 bases). V was shortened by 6 bases and J by 5 bases, with 13 bases between the two germline ends. Germline V CDR1 and CDR2: KGHSH, LQKENI. The CDR3 runs 14 residues. The CDR3 DNA sequence: TGTGCCAGCTCGCCCCCAACAGGGAATGAAAAACTGTTTTTT. Protein: CASSPPTGNEKLFF. Looking up the rest from reference TRBV18 and TRBJ1-4 gives the full variable domain: NAGVMQNPRHLVRRRGQEARLRCSPMKGHSHVYWYRQLPEEGLKFMVYLQKENIIDESGMPKERFSAEFPKEGPSILRIQQVVRGDSAAYFCASSPPTGNEKLFFGSGTQLSVL.

In its sample, this clone was seen a few times. V is TRBV28 and J is TRBJ2-7, with 8 bases aligning to TRBD2. The tail of the sequence fits TRBJ2-5 better, so the J call may be wrong. Per the germline V gene, CDR1 is MDHEN and CDR2 is SYDVKM. This CDR3 is built from 13 residues. The CDR3 protein is CASSGRAVETQYF. CDR3 DNA sequence: TGTGCCAGCAGCGGGAGGGCCGTCGAGACCCAGTACTTC.

The genes are TRBV18 and TRBJ1-5; the D is unclear. CDR1 is KGHSH, CDR2 LQKENI, per germline. CDR3 length: 15 amino acids. V lost 0 bases and J 6 bases, leaving 12 bases between the germline ends. CDR3 protein: CASSPPSGSSQPQHF. DNA for the CDR3: TGTGCCAGCTCACCACCGTCAGGCAGCTCTCAGCCCCAGCATTTT.

There are a few counts of this clone. The J gene is TRBJ2-4, the V gene TRBV10-3; possible D gene TRBD1, 6 bases. The CDR3 sequence is 17 residues long. Looked up from germline, CDR1 is ENHRY and CDR2 is SYGVKD. V was shortened by 0 bases and J by 0 bases, with 12 bases between the two germline ends. CDR3 in DNA: TGTGCCATCAGTGAGTCTAGGCAGGGGCTAGCCAAAAACATTCAGTACTTC. Encoded protein: CAISESRQGLAKNIQYF.

The J gene is TRBJ2-3, the V gene TRBV10-3; no firm D call. The V gene lost 10 bases and the J gene lost 2 bases, with 7 bases spanning the gap. This CDR3 region has 11 residues. In germline, CDR1 is ENHRY, CDR2 SYGVKD. CDR3 nucleotides: TGTGCCAGCGGAGACACAGATACGCAGTATTTT. Protein product: CASGDTDTQYF.

This clone was seen only a few times. The V call is TRBV30, the J call TRBJ1-4; 8 nucleotides match TRBD1. The germline V gene encodes CDR1 GTSNPN and CDR2 SVGIG (reference sequence). Trimming took 3 bases from V and 8 from J; bases not matched to a gene: 8. CDR3 length: 14 amino acids. CDR3 coding DNA: TGTGCCTGGAGCCGGACAGGGAAGGCCGAAAAACTGTTTTTT. Its protein is CAWSRTGKAEKLFF.

The V gene is TRBV7-9, the J gene TRBJ2-2; 9 positions agree with TRBD1. CDR1 and CDR2 from the germline V gene are SEHNR and FQNEAQ (reference sequence). This CDR3 comprises 14 residues. The ends lost 11 bases at V and 2 bases at J; junction bases unmatched: 6. This chain's CDR3 is CAVQGALNTGELFF. The CDR3 nucleotides are TGTGCCGTACAGGGGGCCCTAAACACCGGGGAGCTGTTTTTT. The full variable domain, rest sourced from reference TRBV7-9 and TRBJ2-2, is DTGVSQNPRHKITKRGQNVTFRCDPISEHNRLYWYRQTLGQGPEFLTYFQNEAQLEKSRLLSDRFSAERPKGSFSTLEIQRTEQGDSAMYLCAVQGALNTGELFFGEGSRLTVL.